One and the same sample provided the 5 T cell receptor beta chains below, sequenced in a study of blood T cell repertoires in COVID-19. Some clones are missing from TCRdb's copy, which holds only in-frame ones; the method was immunoSEQ multiplex PCR. This sample has roughly 120,000 clones, with over 80% found just once. Sequenced: peripheral blood. The receptors derive from a man aged 65 to 79 with acute or convalescent COVID-19.

The chain employs TRBV19 and TRBJ1-1, with D perhaps matching TRBD1 (5 bases). The V end lost 7 bases, the J end lost 4 bases, and 13 bases lay between the germline ends. The CDR3 is made up of 13 amino acids. Germline V gives CDR1 LNHDA, CDR2 SQIVND (reference sequence). CDR3 residues: CASTLWGGTEAFF. The CDR3 coding sequence is TGTGCCAGTACCCTCTGGGGCGGCACTGAAGCTTTCTTT.

The chain has TRBV6-1 and TRBJ1-1, with D uncertain. V lost 4 bases, J lost 1 base, and 22 bases lay in between. This CDR3 region has 18 residues. Germline CDR1 MNHNS, CDR2 SASEGT. The CDR3 loop reads CASSAHRGPKEGNTEAFF. CDR3 DNA sequence: TGTGCCAGCAGTGCCCACCGAGGGCCAAAAGAAGGGAACACTGAAGCTTTCTTT.

V is TRBV15 and J is TRBJ1-6, with 8 bases aligning to TRBD1. V was clipped by 7 bases and J by 8 bases; unmatched bases: 4. In germline, CDR1 is LNHNV, CDR2 YYDKDF (reference sequence). CDR3 size: 13 residues. The CDR3 DNA reads as TGTGCCACCACGCAGGGGGCGGATTCACCCCTCCACTTT. This encodes CATTQGADSPLHF.

This sequence joins TRBV18 and TRBJ1-2; 7 nucleotides line up with TRBD1. The CDR3 has 15 amino acids. With 3 bases clipped from V and 4 bases from J, the junction kept 8 bases outside the gene matches. Germline V CDR1 and CDR2: KGHSH, LQKENI. CDR3 sequence (DNA): TGTGCCAGCTCACCTCCCAGGACAGGACCCTATGGCTACACCTTC. It yields the protein CASSPPRTGPYGYTF.

CDR3 region: CASSLGEGYQPQHF. The CDR3 DNA follows: TGTGCCAGCAGCTTAGGGGAGGGGTACCAGCCCCAGCATTTT. The chain carries TRBV7-6 and TRBJ1-5; D may be TRBD1 (5 bases). The CDR3 runs 14 residues. Per germline, CDR1 SGHVS and CDR2 FNYEAQ. Trimming shortened V by 1 base and J by 7 bases, and 11 bases separated the two germline ends.